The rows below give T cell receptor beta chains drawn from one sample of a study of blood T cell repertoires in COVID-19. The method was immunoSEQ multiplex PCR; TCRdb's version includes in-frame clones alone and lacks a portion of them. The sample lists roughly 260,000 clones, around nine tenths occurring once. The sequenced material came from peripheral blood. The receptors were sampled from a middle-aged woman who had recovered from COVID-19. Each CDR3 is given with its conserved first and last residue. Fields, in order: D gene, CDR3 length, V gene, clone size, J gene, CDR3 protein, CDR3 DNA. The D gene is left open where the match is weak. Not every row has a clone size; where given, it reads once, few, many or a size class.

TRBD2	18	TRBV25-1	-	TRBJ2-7	CASLPRAGTREEGHEQYF	TGTGCCAGCCTTCCGAGGGCTGGAACGCGGGAGGAAGGACACGAGCAGTACTTC
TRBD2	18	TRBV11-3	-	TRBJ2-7	CASSLEPPSGTTLYEQYF	TGTGCCAGCAGCTTAGAACCCCCCTCCGGGACTACTTTGTACGAGCAGTACTTC
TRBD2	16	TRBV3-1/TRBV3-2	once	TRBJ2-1	CASSLFGTSGRDEQFF	TGTGCCAGCAGCCTCTTCGGGACTAGCGGGAGGGATGAGCAGTTCTTC
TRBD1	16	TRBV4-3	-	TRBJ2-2	CASSQDGNRGSGELFF	TGCGCCAGCAGCCAAGACGGGAACAGGGGTTCCGGGGAGCTGTTTTTT
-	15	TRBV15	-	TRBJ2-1	CATSRDPGFNNEQFF	TGTGCCACCAGCAGAGATCCGGGGTTCAACAATGAGCAGTTCTTC
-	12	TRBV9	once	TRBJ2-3	CASRSGLDTQYF	TGTGCCAGCAGATCAGGTCTGGATACGCAGTATTTT
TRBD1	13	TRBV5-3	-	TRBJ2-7	CARSRVGQYEQYF	TGTGCCAGAAGCCGGGTGGGACAGTACGAGCAGTACTTC
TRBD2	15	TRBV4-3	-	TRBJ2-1	CASSQVASGHNEQFF	TGCGCCAGCAGCCAAGTGGCTAGCGGACACAATGAGCAGTTCTTC
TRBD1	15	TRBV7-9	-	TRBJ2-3	CASSARRDRLLVQYF	TGTGCCAGCAGCGCCCGCCGGGACAGGTTGCTGGTGCAGTATTTT
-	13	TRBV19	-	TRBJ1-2	CAGTRDRRDGYTF	TGTGCCGGGACTAGGGATAGGCGGGATGGCTACACCTTC
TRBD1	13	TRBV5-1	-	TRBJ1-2	CASSWTGEEGYTF	TGCGCCAGCAGCTGGACAGGGGAGGAGGGCTACACCTTC
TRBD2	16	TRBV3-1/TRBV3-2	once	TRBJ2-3	CASSHSGGVGTDTQYF	TGTGCCAGCAGCCACAGCGGGGGGGTTGGCACAGATACGCAGTATTTT
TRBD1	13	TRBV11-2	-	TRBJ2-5	CASSPTGEETQYF	TGTGCCAGCAGCCCGACAGGGGAAGAGACCCAGTACTTC
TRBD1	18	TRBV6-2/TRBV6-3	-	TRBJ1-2	CASSSRSWTGEFEDGYTF	TGTGCCAGCAGTTCCCGGTCTTGGACAGGCGAATTTGAGGATGGCTACACCTTC
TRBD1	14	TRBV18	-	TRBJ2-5	CASQNRDSQETQYF	TGTGCCAGCCAAAACCGGGACAGTCAAGAGACCCAGTACTTC
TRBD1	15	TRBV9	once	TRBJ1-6	CASSKTWDREPPLHF	TGTGCCAGCAGCAAAACCTGGGACAGGGAACCACCCCTCCACTTT
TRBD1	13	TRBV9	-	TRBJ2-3	CASSGQGIDTQYF	TGTGCCAGCAGCGGACAGGGGATCGATACGCAGTATTTT
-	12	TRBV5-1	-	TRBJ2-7	CASSSDSYEQYF	TGCGCCAGCAGCTCCGACAGCTACGAGCAGTACTTC
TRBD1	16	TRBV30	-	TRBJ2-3	CAWSVLRTGGGDTQYF	TGTGCCTGGAGTGTACTGCGGACAGGGGGAGGGGATACGCAGTATTTT
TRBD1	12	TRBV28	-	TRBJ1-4	CASQGAREKLFF	TGTGCCAGCCAGGGGGCGCGGGAAAAACTGTTTTTT
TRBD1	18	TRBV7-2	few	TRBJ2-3	CASSKYRHGTGGADTQYF	TGTGCCAGCAGCAAGTACCGACATGGGACAGGGGGCGCCGATACGCAGTATTTT
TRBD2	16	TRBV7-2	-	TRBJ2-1	CASSLVGGRSYNEQFF	TGTGCCAGCAGCTTAGTGGGCGGGAGGAGCTACAATGAGCAGTTCTTC
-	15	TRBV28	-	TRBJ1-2	CASIAFPGPVYGYTF	TGTGCCAGCATTGCCTTCCCAGGGCCGGTCTATGGCTACACCTTC
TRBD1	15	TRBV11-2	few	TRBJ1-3	CASSYGTGAGNTIYF	TGTGCCAGCAGCTACGGGACAGGGGCTGGAAACACCATATATTTT
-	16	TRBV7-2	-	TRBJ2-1	CASSLVRGLTYNEQFF	TGTGCCAGCAGCTTAGTAAGGGGACTTACCTACAATGAGCAGTTCTTC
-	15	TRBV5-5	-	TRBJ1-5	CASSPEDRDNQPQHF	TGTGCCAGCAGCCCTGAGGACAGAGACAATCAGCCCCAGCATTTT
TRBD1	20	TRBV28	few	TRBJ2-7	CASSLSLDPYTGVLSYEQYF	TGTGCCAGCAGTTTATCCCTCGATCCTTATACAGGGGTATTGTCCTACGAGCAGTACTTC
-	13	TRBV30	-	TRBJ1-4	CAWTRDRNEKLFF	TGTGCCTGGACCAGAGACAGAAATGAAAAACTGTTTTTT
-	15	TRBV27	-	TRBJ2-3	CASSSPPEGTDTQYF	TGTGCCAGCAGTTCCCCCCCCGAGGGCACAGATACGCAGTATTTT
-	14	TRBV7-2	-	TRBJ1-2	CASSLLGQNYGYTF	TGTGCCAGCAGCTTATTGGGCCAGAACTATGGCTACACCTTC
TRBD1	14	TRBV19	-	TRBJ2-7	CASSVTGSSYEQYF	TGTGCCAGTTCGGTGACAGGGAGTTCCTACGAGCAGTACTTC
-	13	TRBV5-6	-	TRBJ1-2	CASKATGSPGYTF	TGTGCCAGCAAGGCAACAGGGTCCCCTGGCTACACCTTC
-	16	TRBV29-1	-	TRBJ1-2	CSVEGVGAGFGYGYTF	TGCAGCGTTGAAGGGGTCGGGGCGGGGTTCGGCTATGGCTACACCTTC
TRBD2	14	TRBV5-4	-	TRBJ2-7	CASSLQRGAYEQYF	TGTGCCAGCAGCTTACAGCGGGGGGCCTACGAGCAGTACTTC
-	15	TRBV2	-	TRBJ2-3	CASRRRGIGTDTQYF	TGTGCCAGCCGGCGCCGCGGGATAGGGACAGATACGCAGTATTTT
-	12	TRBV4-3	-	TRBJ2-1	CASSQAGFEQFF	TGCGCCAGCAGCCAAGCAGGGTTCGAGCAGTTCTTC
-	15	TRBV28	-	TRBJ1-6	CASRRQTGPGSPLHF	TGTGCCAGCAGGCGCCAGACAGGTCCCGGTTCACCCCTCCACTTT
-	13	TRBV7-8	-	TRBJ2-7	CASSWDSSYEQYF	TGTGCCAGCAGCTGGGACTCCTCCTACGAGCAGTACTTC
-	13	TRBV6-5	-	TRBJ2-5	CASSPQEEETQYF	TGTGCCAGCAGTCCTCAGGAGGAAGAGACCCAGTACTTC
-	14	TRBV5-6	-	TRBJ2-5	CASSRVQGRETQYF	TGTGCCAGCAGCCGGGTTCAGGGCCGGGAGACCCAGTACTTC
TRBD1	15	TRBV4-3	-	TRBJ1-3	CASSPGQGTGNTIYF	TGCGCCAGCAGCCCCGGACAGGGAACTGGAAACACCATATATTTT
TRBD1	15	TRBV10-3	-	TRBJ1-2	CAISGLDRGNYGYTF	TGTGCCATCAGTGGGCTGGACAGGGGAAACTATGGCTACACCTTC
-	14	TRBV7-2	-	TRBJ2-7	CASSPRGEGNEQYF	TGTGCCAGCAGCCCAAGGGGGGAGGGGAACGAGCAGTACTTC
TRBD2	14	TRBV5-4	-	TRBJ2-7	CASSLKGLAGVQYF	TGTGCCAGCAGCTTGAAGGGACTAGCGGGAGTCCAGTACTTC
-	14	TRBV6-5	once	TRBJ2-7	CASSPPTGRREQYF	TGTGCCAGCAGTCCACCGACAGGCCGACGCGAGCAGTACTTC
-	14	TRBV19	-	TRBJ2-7	CASSGTPGPYEQYF	TGTGCCAGCTCCGGGACACCGGGTCCCTACGAGCAGTACTTC
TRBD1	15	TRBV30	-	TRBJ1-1	CAWSMLGQANTEAFF	TGTGCCTGGAGTATGCTAGGACAGGCGAACACTGAAGCTTTCTTT
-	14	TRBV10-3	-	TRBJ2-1	CAIRSTRDQSEQFF	TGTGCCATCAGATCGACTAGAGACCAATCCGAGCAGTTCTTC
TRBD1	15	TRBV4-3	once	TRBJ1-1	CASSQHRGKNTEAFF	TGCGCCAGCAGCCAGCACAGGGGCAAGAACACTGAAGCTTTCTTT